This is a list of T cell receptor beta chains from one sample in a study of T-cell reconstitution after alpha-beta-depleted transplantation in children. One entry per CDR3 protein, called by TCRdb with MiXCR from the PCR reads. The table has 360,000 or so distinct CDR3 sequences, just over 20% seen once; the top ten hold approximately 3.9%. The sequences come from PBMCs from the stem cell graft donor, collected from the stem cell graft. Receptors were obtained from a human donor who donated a stem cell graft to a child with acute myeloid leukemia. Each CDR3 is given with its conserved first and last residue. The order of the fields is J gene, V gene, clone size, D gene, CDR3 protein, CDR3 DNA. D genes are given only for firm matches. Only some rows state a clone size, as once, few, many or a class for expanded clones.

J gene: TRBJ1-5; V gene: TRBV20-1; clone size: .; D gene: TRBD1; CDR3 protein: CSARDGTGGMPQHF; CDR3 DNA: TGCAGTGCTAGAGATGGGACAGGGGGGATGCCCCAGCATTTT
J gene: TRBJ2-3; V gene: TRBV12-3/TRBV12-4; clone size: few; D gene: TRBD2; CDR3 protein: CASSLGLAVDTQYF; CDR3 DNA: TGTGCCAGCAGTTTAGGGCTAGCGGTAGATACGCAGTATTTT
J gene: TRBJ2-1; V gene: TRBV4-1; clone size: many; D gene: TRBD1; CDR3 protein: CASSQDLGQGIDEQFF; CDR3 DNA: TGCGCCAGCAGCCAAGATTTAGGACAGGGAATCGATGAGCAGTTCTTC
J gene: TRBJ2-5; V gene: TRBV7-9; clone size: few; D gene: .; CDR3 protein: CASSLDGRGIETQYF; CDR3 DNA: TGTGCCAGCAGCTTAGATGGCCGAGGGATCGAGACCCAGTACTTC
J gene: TRBJ1-5; V gene: TRBV10-2; clone size: .; D gene: .; CDR3 protein: CASSEVEGQPQHF; CDR3 DNA: TGCGCCAGCAGCGAGGTAGAAGGTCAGCCCCAGCATTTT
J gene: TRBJ2-2; V gene: TRBV4-1; clone size: .; D gene: TRBD2; CDR3 protein: CASSPGGLAGVGTGELFF; CDR3 DNA: TGCGCCAGCAGCCCGGGGGGGCTAGCGGGAGTGGGTACCGGGGAGCTGTTTTTT
J gene: TRBJ2-7; V gene: TRBV4-1; clone size: .; D gene: .; CDR3 protein: CASSQDAVPFYEQYF; CDR3 DNA: TGCGCCAGCAGCCAAGATGCAGTCCCATTCTACGAGCAGTACTTC
J gene: TRBJ1-1; V gene: TRBV24-1; clone size: few; D gene: .; CDR3 protein: CATSDTTPSENTEAFF; CDR3 DNA: TGTGCCACCAGTGACACAACACCCTCGGAGAACACTGAAGCTTTCTTT
J gene: TRBJ2-3; V gene: TRBV20-1; clone size: many; D gene: TRBD2; CDR3 protein: CSASYSGSGTDTQYF; CDR3 DNA: TGCAGTGCTAGTTATAGCGGGAGCGGCACAGATACGCAGTATTTT
J gene: TRBJ1-5; V gene: TRBV5-8; clone size: .; D gene: .; CDR3 protein: CASSHTTFTSNQPQHF; CDR3 DNA: TGTGCCAGCAGCCATACTACCTTTACGAGCAATCAGCCCCAGCATTTT
J gene: TRBJ2-1; V gene: TRBV7-9; clone size: .; D gene: TRBD2; CDR3 protein: CASSAGGPSYNEQFF; CDR3 DNA: TGTGCCAGTTCCGCGGGAGGCCCTTCCTACAATGAGCAGTTCTTC
J gene: TRBJ2-7; V gene: TRBV12-3/TRBV12-4; clone size: few; D gene: .; CDR3 protein: CASSWGRPTYEQYF; CDR3 DNA: TGTGCCAGCAGTTGGGGCAGGCCAACCTACGAGCAGTACTTC
J gene: TRBJ1-5; V gene: TRBV12-3/TRBV12-4; clone size: many; D gene: .; CDR3 protein: CASTRGDQPQHF; CDR3 DNA: TGTGCCAGCACTAGGGGTGATCAGCCCCAGCATTTT
J gene: TRBJ2-3; V gene: TRBV7-3; clone size: many; D gene: .; CDR3 protein: CASSSRAGQSTDTQYF; CDR3 DNA: TGTGCCAGCAGCTCCAGAGCGGGCCAGAGCACAGATACGCAGTATTTT